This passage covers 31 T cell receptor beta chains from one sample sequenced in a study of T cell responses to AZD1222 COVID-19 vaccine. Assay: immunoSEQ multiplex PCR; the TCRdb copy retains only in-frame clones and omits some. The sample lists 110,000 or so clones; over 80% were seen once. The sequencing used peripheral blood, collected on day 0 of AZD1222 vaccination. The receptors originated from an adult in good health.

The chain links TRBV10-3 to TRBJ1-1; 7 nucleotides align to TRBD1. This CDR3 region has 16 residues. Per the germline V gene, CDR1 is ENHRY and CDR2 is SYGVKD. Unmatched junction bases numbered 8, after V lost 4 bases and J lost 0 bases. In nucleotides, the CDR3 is TGTGCCATCAGTGGGAACAGGGGAGACCTGAACACTGAAGCTTTCTTT. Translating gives CAISGNRGDLNTEAFF.

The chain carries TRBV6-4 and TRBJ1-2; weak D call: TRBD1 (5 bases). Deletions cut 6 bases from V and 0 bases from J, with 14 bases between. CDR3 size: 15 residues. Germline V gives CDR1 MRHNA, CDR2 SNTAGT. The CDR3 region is CASRIDGTTNYGYTF. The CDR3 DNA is TGTGCCAGCAGAATAGACGGGACTACTAACTATGGCTACACCTTC.

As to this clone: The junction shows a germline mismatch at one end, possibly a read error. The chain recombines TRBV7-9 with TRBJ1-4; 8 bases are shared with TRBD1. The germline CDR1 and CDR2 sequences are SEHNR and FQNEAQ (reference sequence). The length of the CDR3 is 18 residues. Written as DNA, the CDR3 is TGTGCCAGCAGCTTAGGGCGGACAGGGCTTTCAACCAATGAAAAACTGTTTTTT. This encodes CASSLGRTGLSTNEKLFF.

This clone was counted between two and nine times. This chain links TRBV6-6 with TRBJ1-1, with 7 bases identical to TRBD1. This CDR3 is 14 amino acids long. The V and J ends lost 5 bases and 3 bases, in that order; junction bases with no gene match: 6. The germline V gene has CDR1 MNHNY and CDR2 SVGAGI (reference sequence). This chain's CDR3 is CASSTPDRYTEAFF. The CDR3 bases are TGTGCCAGCAGTACTCCGGACAGGTACACTGAAGCTTTCTTT.

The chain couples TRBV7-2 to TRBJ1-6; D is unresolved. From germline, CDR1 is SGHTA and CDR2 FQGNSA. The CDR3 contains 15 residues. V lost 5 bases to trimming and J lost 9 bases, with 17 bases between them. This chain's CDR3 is CASSHSLGVSSPLHF. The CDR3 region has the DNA TGTGCCAGCAGCCACTCTCTGGGAGTGAGTTCACCCCTCCACTTT.

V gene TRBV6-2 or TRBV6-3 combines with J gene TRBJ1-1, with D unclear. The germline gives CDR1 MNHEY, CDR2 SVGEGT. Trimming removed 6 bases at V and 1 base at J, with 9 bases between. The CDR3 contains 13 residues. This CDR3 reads CASSPPENTEAFF. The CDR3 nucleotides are TGTGCCAGCAGCCCTCCAGAGAACACTGAAGCTTTCTTT.

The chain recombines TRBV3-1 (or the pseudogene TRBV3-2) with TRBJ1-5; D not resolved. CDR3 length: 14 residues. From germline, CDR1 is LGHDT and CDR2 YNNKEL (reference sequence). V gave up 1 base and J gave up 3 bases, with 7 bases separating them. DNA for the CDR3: TGTGCCAGCAGCCAAGTACCGATCAATCAGCCCCAGCATTTT. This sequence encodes CASSQVPINQPQHF.

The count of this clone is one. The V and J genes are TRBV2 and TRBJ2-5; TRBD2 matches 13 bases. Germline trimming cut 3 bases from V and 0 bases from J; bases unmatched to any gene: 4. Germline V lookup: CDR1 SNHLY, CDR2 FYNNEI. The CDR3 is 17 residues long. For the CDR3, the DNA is TGTGCCAGCAGTGAGGCACTAGCGGGGGGGGACCAAGAGACCCAGTACTTC. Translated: CASSEALAGGDQETQYF.

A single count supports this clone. This CDR3 is CSVPSQTNYGYTF. In DNA form, the CDR3 reads TGCAGCGTTCCCTCACAAACTAACTATGGCTACACCTTC. V is TRBV29-1 and J is TRBJ1-2; D remains unclear. From germline, CDR1 is SQVTM and CDR2 ANQGSEA. With 5 bases removed from V and 0 bases from J, the gap between germline ends came to 10 bases. The CDR3 consists of 13 residues.

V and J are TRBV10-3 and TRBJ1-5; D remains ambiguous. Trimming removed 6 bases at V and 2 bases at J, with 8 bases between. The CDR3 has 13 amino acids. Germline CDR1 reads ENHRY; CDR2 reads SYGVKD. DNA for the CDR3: TGTGCCATCAGCACGGCGGGCAATCAGCCCCAGCATTTT. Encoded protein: CAISTAGNQPQHF.

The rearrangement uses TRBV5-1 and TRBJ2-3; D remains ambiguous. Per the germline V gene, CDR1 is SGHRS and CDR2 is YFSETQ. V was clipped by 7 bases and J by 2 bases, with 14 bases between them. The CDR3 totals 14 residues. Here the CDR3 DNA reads TGCGCCAGCCGGGCCCAGCCTAACACAGATACGCAGTATTTT. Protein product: CASRAQPNTDTQYF. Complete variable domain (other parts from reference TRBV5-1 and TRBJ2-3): KAGVTQTPRYLIKTRGQQVTLSCSPISGHRSVSWYQQTPGQGLQFLFEYFSETQRNKGNFPGRFSGRQFSNSRSEMNVSTLELGDSALYLCASRAQPNTDTQYFGPGTRLTVL.

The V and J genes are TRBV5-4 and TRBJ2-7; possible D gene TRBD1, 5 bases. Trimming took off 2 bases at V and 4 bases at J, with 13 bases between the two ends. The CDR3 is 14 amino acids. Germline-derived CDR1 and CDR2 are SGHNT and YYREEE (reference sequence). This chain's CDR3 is CASSFMQGTYEQYF. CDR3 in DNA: TGTGCCAGCAGCTTTATGCAGGGAACTTACGAGCAGTACTTC. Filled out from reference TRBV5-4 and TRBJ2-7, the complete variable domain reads ETGVTQSPTHLIKTRGQQVTLRCSSQSGHNTVSWYQQALGQGPQFIFQYYREEENGRGNFPPRFSGLQFPNYSSELNVNALELDDSALYLCASSFMQGTYEQYFGPGTRLTVT.

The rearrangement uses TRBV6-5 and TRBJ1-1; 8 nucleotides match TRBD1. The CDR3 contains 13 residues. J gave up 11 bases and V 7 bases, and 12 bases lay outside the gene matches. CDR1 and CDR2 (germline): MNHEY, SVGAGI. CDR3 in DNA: TGTGCCAGCACCCTAGTGTCAGGGGGCGATGCTTTCTTT. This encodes CASTLVSGGDAFF.

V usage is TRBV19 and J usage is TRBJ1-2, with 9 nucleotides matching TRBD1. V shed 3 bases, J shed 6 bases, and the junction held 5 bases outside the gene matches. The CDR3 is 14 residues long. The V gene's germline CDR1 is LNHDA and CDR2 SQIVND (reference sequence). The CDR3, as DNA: TGTGCCAGTAGTATTATGTGGACAGGGGATGGCTACACCTTC. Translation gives CASSIMWTGDGYTF.

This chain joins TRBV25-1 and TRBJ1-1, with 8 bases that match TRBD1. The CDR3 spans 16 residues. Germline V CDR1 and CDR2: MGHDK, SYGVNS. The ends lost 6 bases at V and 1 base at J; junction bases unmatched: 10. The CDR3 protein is CASRNLGQGANTEAFF. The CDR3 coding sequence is TGTGCCAGCAGAAACTTAGGGCAGGGGGCGAACACTGAAGCTTTCTTT.

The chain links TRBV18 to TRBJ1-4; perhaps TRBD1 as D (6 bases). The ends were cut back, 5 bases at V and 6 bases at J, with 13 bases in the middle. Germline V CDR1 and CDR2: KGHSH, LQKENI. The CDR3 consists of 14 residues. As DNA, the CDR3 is TGTGCCAGCTCATCCCGGACAGAGGATGAAAAACTGTTTTTT. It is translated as CASSSRTEDEKLFF. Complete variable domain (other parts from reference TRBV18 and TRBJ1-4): NAGVMQNPRHLVRRRGQEARLRCSPMKGHSHVYWYRQLPEEGLKFMVYLQKENIIDESGMPKERFSAEFPKEGPSILRIQQVVRGDSAAYFCASSSRTEDEKLFFGSGTQLSVL.

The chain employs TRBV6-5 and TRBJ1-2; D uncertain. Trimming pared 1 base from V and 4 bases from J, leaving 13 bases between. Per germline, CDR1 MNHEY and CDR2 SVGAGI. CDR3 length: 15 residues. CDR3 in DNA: TGTGCCAGCAGTTACTACCCCCGAGGGAGCTATGGCTACACCTTC. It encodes CASSYYPRGSYGYTF.

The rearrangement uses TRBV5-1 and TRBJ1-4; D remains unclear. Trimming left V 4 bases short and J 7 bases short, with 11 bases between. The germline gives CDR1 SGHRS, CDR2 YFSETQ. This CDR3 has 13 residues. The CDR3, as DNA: TGCGCCAGCAGCGCCCAGTCGGTTGAAAAACTGTTTTTT. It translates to CASSAQSVEKLFF. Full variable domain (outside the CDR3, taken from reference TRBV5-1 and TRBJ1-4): KAGVTQTPRYLIKTRGQQVTLSCSPISGHRSVSWYQQTPGQGLQFLFEYFSETQRNKGNFPGRFSGRQFSNSRSEMNVSTLELGDSALYLCASSAQSVEKLFFGSGTQLSVL.

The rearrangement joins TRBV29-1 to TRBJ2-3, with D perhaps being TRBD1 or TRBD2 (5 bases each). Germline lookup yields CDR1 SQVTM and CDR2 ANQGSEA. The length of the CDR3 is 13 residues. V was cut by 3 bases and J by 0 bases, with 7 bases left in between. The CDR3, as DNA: TGCAGCGTTGACCGGGACAGCACAGATACGCAGTATTTT. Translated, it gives CSVDRDSTDTQYF.

CDR3 in amino acids: CASSRQKGGVDGYTF. The CDR3 coding sequence is TGTGCCAGCAGCCGACAGAAGGGGGGGGTCGACGGCTACACCTTC. The gene calls are TRBV9 and TRBJ1-2; D might be TRBD1 (6 bases). The CDR3 contains 15 residues. Per germline, CDR1 SGDLS and CDR2 YYNGEE. Deletions cut 4 bases from V and 8 bases from J, with 21 bases between.

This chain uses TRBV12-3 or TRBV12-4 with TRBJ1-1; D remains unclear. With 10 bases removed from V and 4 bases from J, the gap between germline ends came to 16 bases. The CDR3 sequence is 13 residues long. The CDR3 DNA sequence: TGTGCCACCCAGCCTGGATGGGGCACTGAAGCTTTCTTT. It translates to CATQPGWGTEAFF.

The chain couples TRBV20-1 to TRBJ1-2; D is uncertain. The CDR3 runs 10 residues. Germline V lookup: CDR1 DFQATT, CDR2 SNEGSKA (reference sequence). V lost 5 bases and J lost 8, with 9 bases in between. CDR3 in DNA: TGCAGTGCTCTGAAGGAGGGCTACACCTTC. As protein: CSALKEGYTF.

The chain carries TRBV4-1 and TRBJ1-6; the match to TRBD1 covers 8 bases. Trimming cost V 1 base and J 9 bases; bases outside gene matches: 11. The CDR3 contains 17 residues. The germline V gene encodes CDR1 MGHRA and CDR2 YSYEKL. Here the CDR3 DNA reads TGCGCCAGCAGCCAAGTTGCAGGACAGGGTTGGCGTTCACCCCTCCACTTT. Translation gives CASSQVAGQGWRSPLHF.

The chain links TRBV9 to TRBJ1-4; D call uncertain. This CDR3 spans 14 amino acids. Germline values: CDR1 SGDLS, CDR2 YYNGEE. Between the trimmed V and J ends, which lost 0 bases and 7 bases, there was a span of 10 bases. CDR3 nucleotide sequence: TGTGCCAGCAGCGTAGGGGTGGAGGGTGAAAAACTGTTTTTT. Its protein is CASSVGVEGEKLFF.

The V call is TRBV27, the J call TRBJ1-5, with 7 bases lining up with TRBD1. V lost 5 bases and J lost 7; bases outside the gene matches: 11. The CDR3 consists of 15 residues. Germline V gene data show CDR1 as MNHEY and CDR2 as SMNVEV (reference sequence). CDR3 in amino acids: CASSLIWTGGQPQHF. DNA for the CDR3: TGTGCCAGCAGTCTTATCTGGACAGGAGGACAGCCCCAGCATTTT.

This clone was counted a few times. CDR3 region: CASSLQGRYTF. The CDR3 region has the DNA TGTGCCAGCAGCTTGCAGGGGCGCTACACCTTC. J is TRBJ1-2 and V is TRBV5-4, with a possible D match to TRBD1 (6 bases). V shed 1 base and J shed 9 bases, with 7 bases lying between them. The CDR3 has 11 amino acids. Germline V gives CDR1 SGHNT, CDR2 YYREEE (reference sequence).

DNA for the CDR3: TGTGCCAGCAGTTTGTCGGTGTATGGCTACACCTTC. It specifies CASSLSVYGYTF. The V call is TRBV12-3 or TRBV12-4, the J call TRBJ1-2; D is ambiguous. CDR3 length: 12 amino acids. V lost 3 bases, J lost 5 bases, and 7 bases lay in between.

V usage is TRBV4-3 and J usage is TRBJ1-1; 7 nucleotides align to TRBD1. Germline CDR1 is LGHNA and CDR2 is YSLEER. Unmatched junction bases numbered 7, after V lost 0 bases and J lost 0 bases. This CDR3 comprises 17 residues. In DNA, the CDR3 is TGCGCCAGCAGCCAAGACCCCGCGGGGACAGTGAACACTGAAGCTTTCTTT. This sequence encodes CASSQDPAGTVNTEAFF.

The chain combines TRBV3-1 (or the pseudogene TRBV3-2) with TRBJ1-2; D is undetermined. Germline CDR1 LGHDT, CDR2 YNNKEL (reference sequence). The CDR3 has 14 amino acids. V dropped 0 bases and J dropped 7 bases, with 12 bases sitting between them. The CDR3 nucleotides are TGTGCCAGCAGCCAAGAATCGGGGTTTAGTGGCTACACCTTC. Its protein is CASSQESGFSGYTF.

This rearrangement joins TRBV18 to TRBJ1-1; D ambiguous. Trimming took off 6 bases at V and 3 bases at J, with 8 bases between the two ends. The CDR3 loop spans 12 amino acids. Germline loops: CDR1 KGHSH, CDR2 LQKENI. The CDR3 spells CASSLRDTEAFF. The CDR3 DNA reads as TGTGCCAGCTCCCTCCGGGACACTGAAGCTTTCTTT.

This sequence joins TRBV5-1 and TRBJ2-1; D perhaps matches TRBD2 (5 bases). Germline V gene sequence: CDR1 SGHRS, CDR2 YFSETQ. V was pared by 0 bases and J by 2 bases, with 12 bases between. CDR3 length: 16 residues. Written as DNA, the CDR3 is TGCGCCAGCAGCTTGGGACTAAGTAGAGCCTACAATGAGCAGTTCTTC. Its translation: CASSLGLSRAYNEQFF.